This T cell receptor (beta chain) was identified in a study of blood T cell repertoires in COVID-19. Study background: Collection of acute and convalescent COVID-19 samples took place in the United States, Italy and Spain. Sources were T cells, B-cell-depleted T cells, or PBMCs; the material itself was cDNA or gDNA.

The sample holds a few counts of this clone. Per the study methods: The assay estimated nucleated cells by amplifying reference gene primers. Sequenced by immunoSEQ multiplex PCR; TCRdb stores in-frame clones only, minus some. V and J calls and clone size are as listed in that table; D and trimming were resolved from the DNA. This sample has roughly 92,000 clones; about 89% occur once, and the top ten carry over 9%. Looked up from germline, CDR1 is SNHLY and CDR2 is FYNNEI. Trimming stripped 6 bases from V and 3 bases from J, with 12 bases between. This CDR3 has 13 amino acids. This receptor was taken from a man aged 50-59 years with acute or convalescent COVID-19. Sequencing was carried out using peripheral blood. The genes are TRBV2 and TRBJ2-7; D is possibly TRBD2 (5 bases). The CDR3 region has the DNA TGTGCCAGCAGCGATTTCGGGGACTACGAGCAGTACTTC. Translated: CASSDFGDYEQYF.